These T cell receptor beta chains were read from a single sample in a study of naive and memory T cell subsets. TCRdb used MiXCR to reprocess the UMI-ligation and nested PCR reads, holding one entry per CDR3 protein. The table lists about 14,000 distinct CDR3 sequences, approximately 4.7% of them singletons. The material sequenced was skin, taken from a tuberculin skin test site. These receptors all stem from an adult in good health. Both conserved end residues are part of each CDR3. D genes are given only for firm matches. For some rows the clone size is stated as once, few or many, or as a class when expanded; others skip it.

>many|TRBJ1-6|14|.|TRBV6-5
TGTGCCAGCAGGCCCGGGAGGAATAATTCACCCCTCCACTTT
CASRPGRNNSPLHF
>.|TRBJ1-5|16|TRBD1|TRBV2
TGTGCCAGCAGTCGGGACAGGGGCGGGAGCAATCAGCCCCAGCATTTT
CASSRDRGGSNQPQHF
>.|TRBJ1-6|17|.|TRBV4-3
TGCGCCAGCAGCCAAGATTGGGTAGAAACAGGAGGTTCACCCCTCCACTTT
CASSQDWVETGGSPLHF
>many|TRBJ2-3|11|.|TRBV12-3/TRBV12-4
TGTGCCAGCAGTTTCACAGATACGCAGTATTTT
CASSFTDTQYF
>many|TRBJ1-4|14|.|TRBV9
TGTGCCAGCAGCGTAGACACCGTAAGTGAAAAACTGTTTTTT
CASSVDTVSEKLFF
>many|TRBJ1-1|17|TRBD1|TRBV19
TGTGCCAGTAGTCCAACGGGATACAGGGGGAAGGGGCCTGAAGCTTTCTTT
CASSPTGYRGKGPEAFF
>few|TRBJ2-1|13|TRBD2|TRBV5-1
TGCGCCAGCAGCCTTTCGTGGCGGGGGGCCCAGTTCTTC
CASSLSWRGAQFF
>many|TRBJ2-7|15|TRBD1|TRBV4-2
TGTGCCAGCAGCCAAGGTATAGGGGGCTTCTACGAGCAGTACTTC
CASSQGIGGFYEQYF
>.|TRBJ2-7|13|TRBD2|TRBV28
TGTGCCAGCCGGCCTAGCGGACGTTACGAGCAGTACTTC
CASRPSGRYEQYF
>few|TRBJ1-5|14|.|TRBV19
TGTGCCAGTAGTATTTATGGGAGCAATCAGCCCCAGCATTTT
CASSIYGSNQPQHF
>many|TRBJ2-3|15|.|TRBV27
TGTGCCAGCAGTCCCCAGTGGTACGGCACAGATACGCAGTATTTT
CASSPQWYGTDTQYF
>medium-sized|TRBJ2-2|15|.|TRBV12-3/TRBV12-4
TGTGCCAGCAGTTTAGCACGACAGAACACCGGGGAGCTGTTTTTT
CASSLARQNTGELFF
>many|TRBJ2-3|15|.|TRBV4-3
TGCGCCAGCACGCAAGGTCGGGGTCGGACAGATACGCAGTATTTT
CASTQGRGRTDTQYF
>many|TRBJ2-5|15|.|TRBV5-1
TGCGCCAGCAGATATGAACGAAGGGGGGGGGAGACCCAGTACTTC
CASRYERRGGETQYF
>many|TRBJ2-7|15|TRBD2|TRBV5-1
TGCGCCAGCAGCCCCGGGAGGGTTAGCTCCTACGAGCAGTACTTC
CASSPGRVSSYEQYF
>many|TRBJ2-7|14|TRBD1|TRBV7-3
TGTGCCAGCAGCTTGGGGACAGGTCACTACGAGCAGTACTTC
CASSLGTGHYEQYF
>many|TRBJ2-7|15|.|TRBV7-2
TGTGCCAGCAGCGCCGGGGGAGCGATGGGATACGAGCAGTACTTC
CASSAGGAMGYEQYF
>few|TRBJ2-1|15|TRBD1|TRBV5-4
TGTGCCAGCAGCCCTACAGGGGAATCCTACAATGAGCAGTTCTTC
CASSPTGESYNEQFF
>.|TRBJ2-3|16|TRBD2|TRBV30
TGTGCCTGGAGTGTCTTGGGGGGGGAGAGCACAGATACGCAGTATTTT
CAWSVLGGESTDTQYF
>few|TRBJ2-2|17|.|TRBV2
TGTGCCAGCAGTGAGTCGGGTAGAGGGGGTATCGCCGGGGAGCTGTTTTTT
CASSESGRGGIAGELFF
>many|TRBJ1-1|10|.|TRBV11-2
TGTGCCAGCAGCTTAAGGGGGGCTTTCTTT
CASSLRGAFF
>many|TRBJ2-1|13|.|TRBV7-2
TGTGCCAGCAGCGACGGGAGACAGTTCGATCAGTTCTTC
CASSDGRQFDQFF
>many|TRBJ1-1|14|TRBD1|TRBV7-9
TGTGCCAGCAGCTTGGATGGACAGGGCACTGAAGCTTTCTTT
CASSLDGQGTEAFF
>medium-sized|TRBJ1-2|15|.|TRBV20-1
TGCAGTGCTAGACCTAGGGAGGGGGATCACTATGGCTACACCTTC
CSARPREGDHYGYTF
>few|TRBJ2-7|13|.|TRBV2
TGTGCCAGCAGTGAGGGCCAGCTCTACGAGCAGTACTTC
CASSEGQLYEQYF
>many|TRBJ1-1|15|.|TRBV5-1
TGCGCCAGCAGCTTGTCGGCCAGGAAGAACACTGAAGCTTTCTTT
CASSLSARKNTEAFF
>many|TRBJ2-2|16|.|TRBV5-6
TGTGCCAGCAGCTCTTTGACTGGCGGCGGCACCGGGGAGCTGTTTTTT
CASSSLTGGGTGELFF
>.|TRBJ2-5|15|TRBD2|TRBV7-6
TGTGCCAGCAGCCCTCGTACTAGCGGGGCAGAGACCCAGTACTTC
CASSPRTSGAETQYF
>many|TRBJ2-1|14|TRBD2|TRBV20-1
TGCAGTGCTTTGACTAGCGGGGGGGCCCATGAGCAGTTCTTC
CSALTSGGAHEQFF
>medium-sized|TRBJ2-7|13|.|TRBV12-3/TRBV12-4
TGTGCCAGCAGTCTGGCCAATCCCTACGAGCAGTACTTC
CASSLANPYEQYF
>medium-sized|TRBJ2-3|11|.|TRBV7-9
TGTGCCAGCGTCGGCACAGATACGCAGTATTTT
CASVGTDTQYF
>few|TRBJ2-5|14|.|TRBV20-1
TGCAGTGCTGGAGATCTACGGCGCCAAGAGACCCAGTACTTC
CSAGDLRRQETQYF
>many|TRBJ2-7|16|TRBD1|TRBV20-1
TGCAGTGCTAGTCGACCCTTGACAGGGGATGGCTACGAGCAGTACTTC
CSASRPLTGDGYEQYF
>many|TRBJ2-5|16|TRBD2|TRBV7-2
TGTGCCAGCAGCCCTAGCGGGGGGCAGGGATACCAGACCCAGTACTTC
CASSPSGGQGYQTQYF
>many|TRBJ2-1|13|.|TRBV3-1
TGTGCCAGCAGTTTTACTAGTTTGCGTGAGCAGTTCTTC
CASSFTSLREQFF
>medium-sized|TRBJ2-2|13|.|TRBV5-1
TGCGCCAGCAGCTCAGGGGTCACCGGGGAGCTGTTTTTT
CASSSGVTGELFF
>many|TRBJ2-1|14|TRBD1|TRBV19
TGTGCCAGTAGGGACAGGAGCTCCTACAATGAGCAGTTCTTC
CASRDRSSYNEQFF